This is a list of T cell receptor beta chains from one sample in a study of CD8+CD57+ T cells in acquired aplastic anemia. Using its own MiXCR run on the reads, TCRdb lists one record per CDR3 protein. The sample holds approximately 250,000 distinct CDR3 sequences, approximately 82% seen once. Sample: sorted CD4+, CD8+, or CD8+CD57+ T cells (not recorded which) from PBMCs. The receptors originated from a human donor with aplastic anemia. The conserved cysteine and the conserved F or W are not part of the CDR3 here. The order of the fields is J gene, V gene, CDR3 protein.

NA	TRBV6-1	ASSKAGGSNEQF
TRBJ1-1	TRBV7-2	ANSLAVSGNTEAF
TRBJ2-3	TRBV7-9	ASGDGATDTPY
TRBJ2-1	TRBV20-1	SVNGGSDEQF
TRBJ1-6	TRBV7-9	ASSPGTGEHTALH
TRBJ2-1	TRBV7-2	ASSFQGHRPSTSQF
TRBJ1-1	TRBV20-1	SARSRREKDTEAF
TRBJ1-3	TRBV29-1	SVVPNQHTIY
TRBJ2-3	TRBV7-6	ASTLGRGPSREN
TRBJ1-6	TRBV7-9	ASSLASGASPLH
TRBJ2-3	TRBV10-3	AISNGDTDTQY
TRBJ2-1	TRBV7-9	ASSPRTSGGSDEQF
TRBJ2-5	TRBV19	ASSIARGAYEDQY
TRBJ1-1	TRBV9	ASGGTPVVQYSEAF
TRBJ2-3	TRBV11-2	ASSLGTTTQY
TRBJ2-1	TRBV14	ASSLVGTGYNSF
TRBJ2-3	TRBV7-6	ASRDGRTLSPY
TRBJ1-2	TRBV7-9	ASSLTGGADYGYYGYT
TRBJ2-7	TRBV7-9	ASSLASDGTYEQY
TRBJ1-4	TRBV11-3	ASRGGTGVEKLF
TRBJ2-3	TRBV5-8	ASSYRSADTQY
TRBJ1-2	TRBV9	ASSLRGESADTHT
TRBJ2-3	TRBV20-1	SANKLGTDTQY
TRBJ1-1	TRBV9	ASGLAVNIHNFAF
TRBJ2-7	TRBV7-2	ASSAFVADEQY
TRBJ2-3	TRBV20-1	SAPADPDTQY
TRBJ2-2	TRBV5-5	ASSLRTDGELF
TRBJ2-3	TRBV7-3	AISDRTYEQYSGY
TRBJ1-6	TRBV11-3	ASSLGLTGCNSPLH
TRBJ2-7	TRBV7-2	ASSLHRGLDEQY
TRBJ1-4	TRBV15	ASSSGQGGEKLF
TRBJ1-1	TRBV20-1	SARSGGSKNTEAF
TRBJ2-6	TRBV7-6	ASSLAGGYAPNDLT
TRBJ2-5	TRBV7-8	ASSLGGGSDTPHY
TRBJ2-5	TRBV20-1	SARDTRIVGGAVSQETQY
TRBJ2-1	TRBV7-8	ASSSGVTGGSYNEQF
TRBJ2-7	TRBV10-3	AIREHGYEQY
TRBJ1-5	TRBV5-4	ASSFTSEGARQPQH
TRBJ2-7	TRBV7-9	ASSPQDYEQY
TRBJ2-1	TRBV7-3	ASSYGGIYEQI
TRBJ1-4	TRBV7-8	ASSSGTGGTNEKLF
TRBJ2-3	TRBV7-9	ASSFARSGGSEY
NA	TRBV5-1	ASSLVATGTYEQY
TRBJ1-2	TRBV7-2	ASSFPGGADDRYT
TRBJ2-6	TRBV2	ASSRQGASSGANVLT
TRBJ2-3	TRBV9	ASSLVAWGDEQF
TRBJ2-1	TRBV7-2	ASSLVSGGADGQF
TRBJ2-1	TRBV9	ASSIASVDYTEQF
TRBJ1-2	TRBV9	ASSLEDDGLVYGYT
TRBJ2-3	TRBV7-3	ASSRQDKGPEPQY
TRBJ1-3	TRBV7-3	AISPRTSGNTIY
TRBJ1-2	TRBV7-9	ASSLERSGGVDEYT
TRBJ2-2	TRBV7-4	ASSVSSTGGDGELF
TRBJ2-5	TRBV7-3	ASSFGSEQETEY
TRBJ1-5	TRBV20-1	SARVQNQPQH
TRBJ1-2	TRBV10-3	ATEVGVGGTYGYT
TRBJ2-6	TRBV9	ASSVGTSCGAELLT
TRBJ2-5	TRBV7-8	ASSSGSSHETQY
TRBJ1-5	TRBV7-8	ASSLATEYSKQSQH